What follows are 27 T cell receptor beta chains derived from one specimen sequenced in a study of blood T cell repertoires in COVID-19. This table comes from immunoSEQ multiplex PCR, and its TCRdb copy is limited to in-frame clones, with some not included. This table holds 150,000 or so clones, about 85% found once. The sample was peripheral blood. These receptors all stem from a woman aged 45-65 years with COVID-19, enrolled during active disease.

V usage is TRBV2 and J usage is TRBJ2-2, with TRBD2 matching over 10 bases. Germline trimming cut 7 bases from V and 8 bases from J; bases unmatched to any gene: 10. Germline CDR1 SNHLY, CDR2 FYNNEI. The CDR3 loop spans 15 amino acids. CDR3 sequence: CASTSAGGHAGELFF. The CDR3 DNA reads TGTGCCAGCACTTCAGCGGGGGGGCATGCTGGGGAGCTGTTTTTT.

The chain employs TRBV6-5 and TRBJ2-3; a possible D gene is TRBD1 (5 bases). Germline CDR1 MNHEY, CDR2 SVGAGI. CDR3 length equals 14 residues. With 5 bases removed from V and 4 bases from J, the gap between germline ends came to 13 bases. Here the CDR3 reads CASSRSLQADTQYF. In DNA form, the CDR3 reads TGTGCCAGCAGTCGCTCCCTACAGGCAGATACGCAGTATTTT.

This sequence joins TRBV12-5 and TRBJ2-2; TRBD1 aligns across 9 bases. Germline loops: CDR1 LGHNT, CDR2 FRNRAP. This CDR3 is 16 amino acids long. Trimming cost V 6 bases and J 4 bases; bases outside gene matches: 9. CDR3 sequence reads: CASGNNRGRVTGELFF. CDR3 DNA: TGTGCTAGTGGGAACAACAGGGGGCGTGTCACCGGGGAGCTGTTTTTT.

The chain has TRBV9 and TRBJ1-2; D is unresolved. With 5 bases removed from V and 12 bases from J, the gap between germline ends came to 20 bases. From germline, CDR1 is SGDLS and CDR2 YYNGEE. This CDR3 contains 13 residues. In DNA, the CDR3 is TGTGCCAGCAGTTACCGGGAGAGCGATTCGCACACCTTC. This gives the protein CASSYRESDSHTF. The complete variable domain, with remaining parts taken from reference TRBV9 and TRBJ1-2, reads DSGVTQTPKHLITATGQRVTLRCSPRSGDLSVYWYQQSLDQGLQFLIQYYNGEERAKGNILERFSAQQFPDLHSELNLSSLELGDSALYFCASSYRESDSHTFGSGTRLTVV.

This clone was detected a few times. The chain employs TRBV29-1 and TRBJ2-7, with 8 positions matching TRBD2. Trimming cost V 2 bases and J 1 base; bases outside gene matches: 4. CDR1 SQVTM and CDR2 ANQGSEA come from the germline V gene. The length of the CDR3 is 14 residues. Here the CDR3 reads CSVEPGRGSYEQYF. The CDR3 coding sequence is TGCAGCGTTGAACCCGGGAGGGGGTCCTACGAGCAGTACTTC.

This clone was seen only once. The rearrangement links TRBV30 to TRBJ2-1, with D maybe TRBD1 (5 bases). The CDR3 contains 13 residues. Germline V gene sequence: CDR1 GTSNPN, CDR2 SVGIG (reference sequence). CDR3 region: CARSRVGNNEQFF. As DNA, the CDR3 is TGTGCTAGATCCAGGGTGGGGAACAATGAGCAGTTCTTC.

The chain links TRBV7-9 to TRBJ1-2; D call uncertain. CDR3 size: 13 residues. V was cut by 4 bases and J by 2 bases, with 8 bases left in between. Germline-derived CDR1 and CDR2 are SEHNR and FQNEAQ (reference sequence). CDR3 sequence (DNA): TGTGCCAGCAGCTCCCCCCTGAACTATGGCTACACCTTC. It codes for CASSSPLNYGYTF.

This clone was counted once. V usage is TRBV6-5 and J usage is TRBJ2-3; 8 nucleotides line up with TRBD2. J was trimmed by 3 bases and V by 2 bases; bases with no gene match: 4. This CDR3 is 15 amino acids long. Germline lookup yields CDR1 MNHEY and CDR2 SVGAGI. The CDR3 DNA sequence: TGTGCCAGCAGTTACCTGGGACTAGAGACAGATACGCAGTATTTT. Amino acids: CASSYLGLETDTQYF.

The chain recombines TRBV21-1 with TRBJ1-1; TRBD1 is the table's D call and was not checked against the DNA. TRBV21-1 is recorded as a pseudogene. The CDR3 loop spans 15 amino acids. CDR3: CASSKPHRAPTEAFF. CDR3 sequence (DNA): TGTGCCAGCAGCAAACCACACAGGGCTCCGACTGAAGCTTTCTTT.

The rearrangement uses TRBV5-6 and TRBJ1-1; 7 bases are shared with TRBD1. Germline CDR1 is SGHDT and CDR2 is YYEEEE. This CDR3 comprises 15 residues. The ends lost 2 bases at V and 2 bases at J; junction bases unmatched: 6. The CDR3 reads CASSFAGGFNTEAFF. The CDR3 bases are TGTGCCAGCAGCTTTGCAGGGGGTTTCAACACTGAAGCTTTCTTT. The full variable domain, rest sourced from reference TRBV5-6 and TRBJ1-1, is DAGVTQSPTHLIKTRGQQVTLRCSPKSGHDTVSWYQQALGQGPQFIFQYYEEEERQRGNFPDRFSGHQFPNYSSELNVNALLLGDSALYLCASSFAGGFNTEAFFGQGTRLTVV.

V usage is TRBV19 and J usage is TRBJ1-5; D unclear. CDR3 length equals 12 residues. The V gene lost 3 bases and the J gene lost 6 bases, with 6 bases spanning the gap. Germline loops: CDR1 LNHDA, CDR2 SQIVND (reference sequence). CDR3 sequence: CASSMISQPQHF. CDR3 nucleotides: TGTGCCAGTAGTATGATTAGTCAGCCCCAGCATTTT.

This chain links TRBV5-6 with TRBJ2-7; TRBD1 is a possible D gene (6 bases). From germline, CDR1 is SGHDT and CDR2 YYEEEE. The V and J ends lost 3 bases and 3 bases respectively, with 10 bases between them. The CDR3 covers 13 residues. The CDR3 coding sequence is TGTGCCAGCAGCTGGGACAACCACTACGAGCAGTACTTC. Translated: CASSWDNHYEQYF.

The chain combines TRBV9 with TRBJ2-1, with 10 bases fitting TRBD2. Germline V gene data show CDR1 as SGDLS and CDR2 as YYNGEE. This CDR3 is 16 amino acids long. V shed 3 bases and J 7 bases; nucleotides not matched to a gene: 10. CDR3 residues: CASSGPSGGGTNEQFF. CDR3 nucleotide sequence: TGTGCCAGCAGCGGACCAAGCGGGGGGGGCACTAATGAGCAGTTCTTC. Using reference TRBV9 and TRBJ2-1 for the parts outside the CDR3, the full variable domain is DSGVTQTPKHLITATGQRVTLRCSPRSGDLSVYWYQQSLDQGLQFLIQYYNGEERAKGNILERFSAQQFPDLHSELNLSSLELGDSALYFCASSGPSGGGTNEQFFGPGTRLTVL.

The chain employs TRBV12-3 or TRBV12-4 and TRBJ2-7, with D perhaps TRBD1 (6 bases). The CDR3 covers 13 residues. The V and J ends lost 4 bases and 2 bases respectively, with 9 bases between them. The CDR3 region is CASSSRGPYEQYF. The CDR3 coding sequence is TGTGCCAGCAGTTCCAGGGGACCCTACGAGCAGTACTTC.

Here the CDR3 reads CASSPGTGDTGELFF. The CDR3 DNA is TGTGCCAGCAGTCCCGGGACAGGGGACACCGGGGAGCTGTTTTTT. The V and J genes are TRBV6-5 and TRBJ2-2, with TRBD1 matching 10 bases. This CDR3 region has 15 residues. With 5 bases clipped from V and 3 bases from J, the junction kept 3 bases outside the gene matches. Germline V gene data show CDR1 as MNHEY and CDR2 as SVGAGI.

This clone occurred a few times. The V and J genes are TRBV4-1 and TRBJ1-1, with D tentatively TRBD1 (6 bases). This CDR3 spans 15 amino acids. V gave up 6 bases and J gave up 3 bases, with 17 bases separating them. The germline V gene has CDR1 MGHRA and CDR2 YSYEKL. CDR3 in DNA: TGCGCCAGCAGTCGAGGGGGAGGGGGGTACACTGAAGCTTTCTTT. This encodes CASSRGGGGYTEAFF.

This sequence joins TRBV4-2 and TRBJ2-2; TRBD2 matches at 12 bases. There are 21 residues in the CDR3. Germline V gene sequence: CDR1 LGHNA, CDR2 YNFKEQ. V was pared by 0 bases and J by 1 base, with 12 bases of the junction left unmatched. CDR3 protein: CASSQEQGRLAGAGNTGELFF. The DNA of the CDR3 is TGTGCCAGCAGCCAAGAGCAGGGGAGACTAGCGGGGGCCGGGAACACCGGGGAGCTGTTTTTT.

This clone was seen a single time. This chain uses TRBV10-3 with TRBJ2-1; TRBD1 matches at 7 bases. The germline V gene has CDR1 ENHRY and CDR2 SYGVKD. The length of the CDR3 is 14 residues. V was pared by 1 base and J by 4 bases, with 1 base of the junction left unmatched. The CDR3 DNA follows: TGTGCCATCAGTGAGTGGGGACAGTACAATGAGCAGTTCTTC. Its translation is CAISEWGQYNEQFF.

This clone was recorded a few times. This chain joins TRBV29-1 and TRBJ1-3; 7 bases align to TRBD1. This CDR3 contains 16 residues. Germline values: CDR1 SQVTM, CDR2 ANQGSEA. V trimming: 1 base; J trimming: 0 bases; junction bases outside the gene matches: 6. CDR3 in amino acids: CSVEGGQLPSGNTIYF. In DNA form, the CDR3 reads TGCAGCGTTGAAGGGGGACAGTTACCCTCTGGAAACACCATATATTTT.

For this clone: An end of the junction differs from the germline gene, which may be a read error. This sequence joins TRBV10-3 and TRBJ2-1, with a tentative D call TRBD2 (6 bases). Germline V lookup: CDR1 ENHRY, CDR2 SYGVKD. CDR3 size: 11 residues. Here the CDR3 reads CAISEGGRLIF. The DNA for the CDR3 is TGTGCCATCAGTGAGGGGGGGAGGTTAATCTTC.

This chain connects TRBV11-2 to TRBJ2-1; no clear D gene. Germline lookup yields CDR1 SGHAT and CDR2 FQNNGV. The CDR3 contains 18 residues. V lost 6 bases, J lost 0 bases, and 21 bases lay in between. The CDR3 coding sequence is TGTGCCAGCAGACCAATCGGCCGACAAAGCAGCTCCTACAATGAGCAGTTCTTC. Protein sequence: CASRPIGRQSSSYNEQFF.

This clone was counted between two and nine times. The chain combines TRBV4-1 with TRBJ1-1; D gene unclear. V lost 3 bases and J 2 bases, leaving 7 bases between the germline ends. The CDR3 has 13 residues. Germline V lookup: CDR1 MGHRA, CDR2 YSYEKL. The chain's CDR3 is CASSQGTNTEAFF. The DNA of the CDR3 is TGCGCCAGCAGCCAGGGCACAAACACTGAAGCTTTCTTT.

V and J are TRBV14 and TRBJ2-5, with D maybe TRBD2 (5 bases). Trimming shortened V by 6 bases and J by 0 bases, and 8 bases separated the two germline ends. CDR1 SGHDN and CDR2 FVKESK come from the germline V gene. The CDR3 extends over 13 amino acids. The CDR3 protein is CASRRAHQETQYF. The CDR3 nucleotides are TGTGCCAGCAGGCGGGCGCACCAAGAGACCCAGTACTTC.

The rearrangement joins TRBV5-1 to TRBJ2-3, with TRBD1 as a possible D gene (5 bases). CDR1 is SGHRS, CDR2 YFSETQ, per germline. CDR3 length: 15 residues. The V and J ends lost 4 bases and 0 bases respectively, with 12 bases between them. The CDR3 DNA follows: TGCGCCAGCAGCGGAACCGCAGGGAGCACAGATACGCAGTATTTT. Translation: CASSGTAGSTDTQYF. The whole variable domain, remainder taken from reference TRBV5-1 and TRBJ2-3, is KAGVTQTPRYLIKTRGQQVTLSCSPISGHRSVSWYQQTPGQGLQFLFEYFSETQRNKGNFPGRFSGRQFSNSRSEMNVSTLELGDSALYLCASSGTAGSTDTQYFGPGTRLTVL.

This clone was detected only once. J is TRBJ2-4 and V is TRBV19; 12 bases fit TRBD2. Germline values: CDR1 LNHDA, CDR2 SQIVND (reference sequence). J gave up 0 bases and V 3 bases, and 9 bases lay outside the gene matches. This CDR3 spans 19 amino acids. The CDR3 spells CASSILASGGALAKNIQYF. CDR3 coding DNA: TGTGCCAGTAGTATTTTGGCTAGCGGGGGGGCGTTAGCCAAAAACATTCAGTACTTC. The whole variable domain, remainder taken from reference TRBV19 and TRBJ2-4, is DGGITQSPKYLFRKEGQNVTLSCEQNLNHDAMYWYRQDPGQGLRLIYYSQIVNDFQKGDIAEGYSVSREKKESFPLTVTSAQKNPTAFYLCASSILASGGALAKNIQYFGAGTRLSVL.

J is TRBJ1-1 and V is TRBV7-3; D possibly corresponds to TRBD1 (5 bases). The germline gives CDR1 SGHTA, CDR2 FQGTGA. This CDR3 has 14 residues. The V and J ends lost 2 bases and 3 bases respectively, with 10 bases between them. CDR3 amino acids: CASSLLSGDTEAFF. In nucleotides, the CDR3 is TGTGCCAGCAGCTTATTATCGGGGGACACTGAAGCTTTCTTT.

The CDR3 here is CASSLGTSGGYEQFF. In nucleotides, the CDR3 is TGTGCCAGCAGCTTAGGGACTAGCGGGGGGTATGAGCAGTTCTTC. This chain connects TRBV7-3 to TRBJ2-1; 15 nucleotides agree with TRBD2. Per germline, CDR1 SGHTA and CDR2 FQGTGA. V was pared by 2 bases and J by 8 bases, with 1 base of the junction left unmatched. The CDR3 is made up of 15 amino acids.